The 27 T cell receptor beta chains below all came from one sample that was sequenced in a study of blood T cell repertoires in COVID-19. The protocol was immunoSEQ multiplex PCR, while the TCRdb copy is restricted to in-frame clones and leaves out a portion. Of a few hundred thousand clones listed, more than 85% are singletons. The sample was peripheral blood. Source of these receptors: a person under 35 with COVID-19, enrolled during active disease.

The rearrangement uses TRBV7-9 and TRBJ2-5; D gene ambiguous. There are 12 residues in the CDR3. V lost 5 bases and J 5 bases, leaving 9 bases between the germline ends. The germline CDR1 and CDR2 sequences are SEHNR and FQNEAQ (reference sequence). This chain's CDR3 is CASSPNGETQYF. The CDR3 nucleotides are TGTGCCAGCAGCCCTAACGGGGAGACCCAGTACTTC.

This clone appeared a few times. V usage is TRBV27 and J usage is TRBJ2-1, with D perhaps TRBD1 (5 bases). The CDR3 consists of 16 residues. Between the trimmed V and J ends, which lost 0 bases and 7 bases, there was a span of 16 bases. CDR1 is MNHEY, CDR2 SMNVEV, per germline (reference sequence). DNA for the CDR3: TGTGCCAGCAGTTTATCCCCCGTGACAGTAGGGAATGAGCAGTTCTTC. This codes for CASSLSPVTVGNEQFF.

V usage is TRBV12-3 or TRBV12-4 and J usage is TRBJ1-3; D gene uncertain. The germline V and J ends were trimmed by 8 bases and 0 bases, with 8 bases remaining between them. The CDR3 totals 13 residues. CDR3 amino acids: CASSHSSGNTIYF. CDR3 sequence (DNA): TGTGCCAGCTCCCACAGCTCTGGAAACACCATATATTTT.

This rearrangement joins TRBV5-1 to TRBJ2-5; a weak D match, TRBD1 (5 bases). Deletions cut 3 bases from V and 1 base from J, with 13 bases between. The CDR3 extends over 15 amino acids. The V gene's germline CDR1 is SGHRS and CDR2 YFSETQ. The CDR3 DNA follows: TGCGCCAGCAGCTCGAATGGACATTTCCAAGAGACCCAGTACTTC. This gives the protein CASSSNGHFQETQYF.

The chain uses TRBV6-6 and TRBJ2-1, with 13 bases fitting TRBD2. The CDR3 totals 13 residues. Losses at the gene ends were 10 bases for V and 5 bases for J; bases not matched to a gene: 2. The germline V gene has CDR1 MNHNY and CDR2 SVGAGI (reference sequence). The CDR3 region is CATGTSGNNEQFF. Written as DNA, the CDR3 is TGTGCCACCGGGACTAGCGGGAACAATGAGCAGTTCTTC.

The CDR3 spells CASSDGTGWDTEAFF. The CDR3 DNA follows: TGCGCCAGCAGCGACGGGACAGGGTGGGACACTGAAGCTTTCTTT. This chain links TRBV5-1 with TRBJ1-1, with 9 nucleotides matching TRBD1. The V gene end was trimmed by 4 bases and the J gene end by 3 bases; junction bases not matched to a gene: 7. CDR3 size: 15 residues. Germline V CDR1 and CDR2: SGHRS, YFSETQ.

The rearrangement joins TRBV15 to TRBJ2-1; 8 bases are a match to TRBD2. The germline V gene has CDR1 LNHNV and CDR2 YYDKDF (reference sequence). This CDR3 is 14 amino acids long. The junction had 3 bases not matched to a gene; V was cut back by 1 base and J by 7 bases. The CDR3 is CATSRVSSGNEQFF. The CDR3 nucleotides are TGTGCCACCAGCAGAGTATCTAGCGGGAATGAGCAGTTCTTC. Full variable domain (outside the CDR3, taken from reference TRBV15 and TRBJ2-1): DAMVIQNPRYQVTQFGKPVTLSCSQTLNHNVMYWYQQKSSQAPKLLFHYYDKDFNNEADTPDNFQSRRPNTSFCFLDIRSPGLGDTAMYLCATSRVSSGNEQFFGPGTRLTVL.

CDR3 DNA: TGCGCCAGCAGCTGGGGACTAACCGGATCCTACGAGCAGTACTTC. Translated, it gives CASSWGLTGSYEQYF. The chain links TRBV5-1 to TRBJ2-7; 7 bases align to TRBD2. Trimming at V came to 3 bases and at J to 1 base, leaving 7 bases not matched to a gene. In germline, CDR1 is SGHRS, CDR2 YFSETQ. The CDR3 has 15 residues.

The chain couples TRBV19 to TRBJ1-2; 7 nucleotides line up with TRBD1. The trim removed 6 bases at V and 2 bases at J, leaving 9 bases unmatched. CDR3 size: 15 residues. Germline V gives CDR1 LNHDA, CDR2 SQIVND (reference sequence). CDR3 sequence reads: CASRSQGKANYGYTF. The CDR3 DNA reads as TGTGCCAGTAGATCACAGGGGAAGGCAAACTATGGCTACACCTTC.

CDR3 sequence reads: CASSLDRTASSYNEQFF. The DNA for the CDR3 is TGTGCCAGCAGCTTAGATCGAACTGCTAGCTCCTACAATGAGCAGTTCTTC. The V and J genes are TRBV11-2 and TRBJ2-1; D is unresolved. The CDR3 totals 17 residues. Trimming cost V 0 bases and J 0 bases, with 12 bases left between them. The V gene's germline CDR1 is SGHAT and CDR2 FQNNGV.

The chain joins TRBV7-8 to TRBJ2-7; 7 bases are shared with TRBD2. The CDR3 spans 14 residues. V lost 3 bases to trimming and J lost 3 bases; unmatched junction nucleotides: 5. From germline, CDR1 is SGHVS and CDR2 FQNEAQ. The CDR3 nucleotides read TGTGCCAGCAGCTTCGGGGGGATAAGCTACGAGCAGTACTTC. This sequence encodes CASSFGGISYEQYF.

This clone has only a few counts. This rearrangement joins TRBV2 to TRBJ1-3; TRBD1 aligns across 8 bases. Germline CDR1 and CDR2: SNHLY and FYNNEI. V lost 8 bases and J lost 4; bases outside the gene matches: 4. The CDR3 loop spans 13 amino acids. The CDR3 bases are TGTGCCAGCCTGGGGGACAGGGGAAACACCATATATTTT. This translates into CASLGDRGNTIYF. Full variable domain (missing parts from reference TRBV2 and TRBJ1-3): EPEVTQTPSHQVTQMGQEVILRCVPISNHLYFYWYRQILGQKVEFLVSFYNNEISEKSEIFDDQFSVERPDGSNFTLKIRSTKLEDSAMYFCASLGDRGNTIYFGEGSWLTVV.

J is TRBJ2-3 and V is TRBV5-4; 9 nucleotides line up with TRBD2. Germline CDR1 and CDR2: SGHNT and YYREEE (reference sequence). The CDR3 is 16 residues long. The V and J ends lost 5 bases and 2 bases, in that order; junction bases with no gene match: 9. DNA for the CDR3: TGTGCCAGCAGTCGCCCGGGACTAGCTATCACAGATACGCAGTATTTT. It translates to CASSRPGLAITDTQYF.

The rearrangement uses TRBV7-3 and TRBJ2-3; TRBD2 matches 11 bases. Trimming at V came to 4 bases and at J to 2 bases, leaving 5 bases not matched to a gene. Per germline, CDR1 SGHTA and CDR2 FQGTGA. CDR3 length equals 16 residues. DNA for the CDR3: TGTGCCAGCAGCTCACGACTAGCGGGACTCACAGATACGCAGTATTTT. As protein: CASSSRLAGLTDTQYF.

V and J are TRBV7-8 and TRBJ2-1; TRBD2 aligns across 7 bases. CDR3 size: 15 residues. Germline-derived CDR1 and CDR2 are SGHVS and FQNEAQ. With 1 base clipped from V and 6 bases from J, the junction kept 6 bases outside the gene matches. CDR3 region: CASSLDWLAANEQFF. The CDR3 nucleotides read TGTGCCAGCAGCTTAGATTGGCTAGCGGCCAATGAGCAGTTCTTC.

V gene TRBV5-6 combines with J gene TRBJ2-5, with a weak D call TRBD1 (6 bases). V lost 5 bases and J lost 1, with 15 bases in between. The germline gives CDR1 SGHDT, CDR2 YYEEEE. The CDR3 has 15 residues. The CDR3 loop reads CASSQPGVFQETQYF. The CDR3 DNA reads TGTGCCAGCAGTCAACCAGGGGTTTTCCAAGAGACCCAGTACTTC.

V gene TRBV27 combines with J gene TRBJ1-5; D remains unclear. Germline V gene lookup returns CDR1 MNHEY and CDR2 SMNVEV (reference sequence). The CDR3 consists of 14 residues. With 0 bases removed from V and 0 bases from J, the gap between germline ends came to 3 bases. CDR3 residues: CASSLSGSNQPQHF. CDR3 nucleotide sequence: TGTGCCAGCAGTTTATCCGGTAGCAATCAGCCCCAGCATTTT.

The rearrangement uses TRBV29-1 and TRBJ2-3; TRBD1 might be the D (5 bases). This CDR3 is 12 amino acids long. Germline CDR1 reads SQVTM; CDR2 reads ANQGSEA. V lost 7 bases and J 0 bases, leaving 8 bases between the germline ends. CDR3 nucleotide sequence: TGCAGCGCCAGACAGAGCACAGATACGCAGTATTTT. This translates into CSARQSTDTQYF.

The rearrangement uses TRBV29-1 and TRBJ2-7; 9 nucleotides agree with TRBD1. The CDR3 contains 13 residues. Germline loops: CDR1 SQVTM, CDR2 ANQGSEA. V shed 4 bases, J shed 4 bases, and the junction held 5 bases outside the gene matches. This CDR3 reads CSVGRQGVYEQYF. The CDR3 coding sequence is TGCAGCGTTGGCCGACAGGGGGTATACGAGCAGTACTTC.

The chain carries TRBV2 and TRBJ2-1; 9 nucleotides agree with TRBD2. The CDR3 length is 15 residues. CDR1 and CDR2 from the germline V gene are SNHLY and FYNNEI. Trimming took 2 bases from V and 4 from J; bases not matched to a gene: 3. The CDR3 nucleotides read TGTGCCAGCAGTGAATCTAGCGGGATTTACAATGAGCAGTTCTTC. Its translation: CASSESSGIYNEQFF.

This chain links TRBV24-1 with TRBJ2-2; D remains unclear. This CDR3 region has 13 residues. CDR1 is KGHDR and CDR2 is SFDVKD in the germline V gene. Trimming took 6 bases from V and 1 from J, leaving 5 bases between them. CDR3 coding DNA: TGTGCCACCAGTCAGGAGAACACCGGGGAGCTGTTTTTT. Its translation: CATSQENTGELFF.

The chain employs TRBV28 and TRBJ1-2; 8 nucleotides align to TRBD1. Germline V gene lookup returns CDR1 MDHEN and CDR2 SYDVKM. This CDR3 comprises 16 residues. After removal of 6 bases from V and 4 bases from J, the junction contained 13 bases not matched to a gene. The DNA for the CDR3 is TGTGCCAGCAGCCCTTATCCGGACAGGGAGGTCTATGGCTACACCTTC. Translation gives CASSPYPDREVYGYTF.

V usage is TRBV6-5 and J usage is TRBJ1-5, with a possible D match to TRBD1 (6 bases). V was shortened by 0 bases and J by 4 bases, with 10 bases between the two germline ends. Germline V gene lookup returns CDR1 MNHEY and CDR2 SVGAGI. The CDR3 is 15 residues long. CDR3: CASSYSGGTNQPQHF. The CDR3 bases are TGTGCCAGCAGTTACTCAGGGGGTACGAATCAGCCCCAGCATTTT.

The chain employs TRBV6-1 and TRBJ1-1; TRBD1 matches at 7 bases. This CDR3 region has 15 residues. Germline assignment: CDR1 MNHNS and CDR2 SASEGT. V dropped 3 bases and J dropped 6; count of bases not matched to a gene: 10. DNA for the CDR3: TGTGCCAGCAGTGAGCGCTCTACAGGGGCGGCTGAAGCTTTCTTT. It yields the protein CASSERSTGAAEAFF.

The chain has TRBV27 and TRBJ2-7; the match to TRBD1 covers 11 bases. Trimming took 5 bases from V and 9 from J; bases not matched to a gene: 12. In germline, CDR1 is MNHEY, CDR2 SMNVEV (reference sequence). The CDR3 is 15 residues long. CDR3 protein: CASSTGQGAPKGQYF. Here the CDR3 DNA reads TGTGCCAGCAGTACCGGACAGGGGGCGCCTAAAGGGCAGTACTTC.

The chain joins TRBV23-1 to TRBJ1-5; unclear D gene. TRBV23-1 is classed as an ORF, of uncertain function. The CDR3 has 18 amino acids. Trimming cost V 2 bases and J 0 bases, with 17 bases left between them. CDR3 nucleotide sequence: TGCGCCAGCAGTCAACCTCAACCCTATGATATTAGCAATCAGCCCCAGCATTTT. This codes for CASSQPQPYDISNQPQHF.

V and J are TRBV6-5 and TRBJ1-1; D remains unclear. This CDR3 is 13 amino acids long. Trimming stripped 7 bases from V and 1 base from J, with 10 bases between. The germline gives CDR1 MNHEY, CDR2 SVGAGI. CDR3 sequence: CASTKEGNTEAFF. The CDR3, as DNA: TGTGCCAGCACTAAAGAGGGGAACACTGAAGCTTTCTTT.